What follows are 14 T cell receptor beta chains derived from one specimen sequenced in a study of circulating and synovial CD4+ cells in juvenile arthritis. Using immunoSEQ multiplex PCR, the repertoire was profiled, and TCRdb retains in-frame clones only, with some absent. The repertoire consists of more than 30,000 clones, with just under 95% occurring once and the leading ten covering about 3.1%. Material: CD4+ T cells from blood. The origin of the receptors is a human donor with juvenile idiopathic arthritis.

The CDR3 loop reads CAISGWVWQGAGEAFF. Written as DNA, the CDR3 is TGTGCCATCAGTGGTTGGGTGTGGCAGGGGGCCGGTGAAGCTTTCTTT. The chain uses TRBV10-3 and TRBJ1-1, with 8 bases lining up with TRBD1. Germline loops: CDR1 ENHRY, CDR2 SYGVKD. The ends lost 4 bases at V and 7 bases at J; junction bases unmatched: 14. The CDR3 spans 16 residues.

The V and J genes are TRBV6-1 and TRBJ2-5; the match to TRBD1 covers 8 bases. Germline V gene data show CDR1 as MNHNS and CDR2 as SASEGT. This CDR3 comprises 15 residues. Germline trimming cut 2 bases from V and 5 bases from J; bases unmatched to any gene: 7. The CDR3 reads CASSESVTGEETQYF. CDR3 coding DNA: TGTGCCAGCAGTGAATCGGTGACAGGGGAGGAGACCCAGTACTTC.

This clone has only one observation. This rearrangement joins TRBV2 to TRBJ1-4; 9 bases match TRBD1. Trimming cost V 6 bases and J 5 bases; bases outside gene matches: 7. This CDR3 is 15 amino acids long. Germline V gives CDR1 SNHLY, CDR2 FYNNEI. The CDR3 DNA is TGTGCCAGCAGGGCCACCGGGACAGGGAATGAAAAACTGTTTTTT. Its translation: CASRATGTGNEKLFF.

The V gene is TRBV9, the J gene TRBJ1-2, with D maybe TRBD1 (6 bases). CDR3 length equals 15 residues. In germline, CDR1 is SGDLS, CDR2 YYNGEE. The V end lost 0 bases, the J end lost 4 bases, and 13 bases lay between the germline ends. The CDR3 region is CASSVEGGGGYGYTF. Written as DNA, the CDR3 is TGTGCCAGCAGCGTAGAGGGAGGGGGAGGCTATGGCTACACCTTC.

The rearrangement links TRBV27 to TRBJ1-1; maybe TRBD1 (5 bases). With 6 bases removed from V and 1 base from J, the gap between germline ends came to 12 bases. The CDR3 is 14 residues long. CDR1 and CDR2 (germline): MNHEY, SMNVEV (reference sequence). The CDR3 loop is CASSLGEGNTEAFF. The DNA for the CDR3 is TGTGCCAGCAGCTTAGGGGAGGGGAACACTGAAGCTTTCTTT.

The chain joins TRBV6-5 to TRBJ1-5, with 8 bases fitting TRBD1. From germline, CDR1 is MNHEY and CDR2 SVGAGI. V was clipped by 4 bases and J by 5 bases; unmatched bases: 4. The CDR3 is 14 amino acids. CDR3: CASSSSGGHQPQHF. In DNA form, the CDR3 reads TGTGCCAGCAGTTCTTCAGGGGGCCATCAGCCCCAGCATTTT.

The rearrangement uses TRBV28 and TRBJ1-3; 9 nucleotides agree with TRBD1. Trimming removed 6 bases from V and 3 bases from J; junction bases left unmatched: 6. This CDR3 has 15 amino acids. Germline V gene sequence: CDR1 MDHEN, CDR2 SYDVKM. The CDR3 DNA sequence: TGTGCCAGCAGCCCACAGGGGGCAAGTGGAAACACCATATATTTT. Its translation is CASSPQGASGNTIYF.

The chain links TRBV6-1 to TRBJ1-6; D is perhaps TRBD1 (5 bases). The ends were cut back, 5 bases at V and 6 bases at J, with 11 bases in the middle. In germline, CDR1 is MNHNS, CDR2 SASEGT. The CDR3 totals 14 residues. CDR3 in amino acids: CASSQDRSNSPLHF. For the CDR3, the DNA is TGTGCCAGCAGTCAAGACAGAAGTAATTCACCCCTCCACTTT.

The chain carries TRBV27 and TRBJ2-7, with 11 nucleotides matching TRBD2. Germline CDR1 MNHEY, CDR2 SMNVEV (reference sequence). This CDR3 comprises 14 residues. Trimming at V came to 6 bases and at J to 2 bases, leaving 3 bases not matched to a gene. The CDR3 coding sequence is TGTGCCAGCAGGGGACTAGCGGCCACCTACGAGCAGTACTTC. This codes for CASRGLAATYEQYF.

This chain joins TRBV9 and TRBJ2-1, with 7 bases fitting TRBD2. V dropped 0 bases and J dropped 7; count of bases not matched to a gene: 7. CDR1 is SGDLS, CDR2 YYNGEE, per germline. There are 15 residues in the CDR3. The CDR3 protein is CASSVDPAGVNEQFF. CDR3 DNA: TGTGCCAGCAGCGTAGACCCGGCGGGGGTGAATGAGCAGTTCTTC.

The V and J genes are TRBV9 and TRBJ2-7; the match to TRBD2 covers 7 bases. Unmatched junction bases numbered 16, after V lost 3 bases and J lost 7 bases. The CDR3 has 16 amino acids. CDR1 and CDR2 from the germline V gene are SGDLS and YYNGEE. The CDR3 region is CASSALSGTLPGEQYF. The CDR3 nucleotides read TGTGCCAGCAGCGCCCTAAGCGGGACCCTCCCGGGAGAGCAGTACTTC.

The rearrangement uses TRBV14 and TRBJ1-4; the D gene is possibly TRBD1 (6 bases). This CDR3 has 14 amino acids. V lost 4 bases and J lost 3, with 9 bases in between. Germline CDR1 SGHDN, CDR2 FVKESK. CDR3 region: CASSRYRANEKLFF. The CDR3 nucleotides are TGTGCCAGCAGCCGGTACAGGGCTAATGAAAAACTGTTTTTT.

The gene calls are TRBV5-1 and TRBJ2-3; 9 positions match TRBD1. Trimming removed 4 bases from V and 3 bases from J; junction bases left unmatched: 6. The CDR3 consists of 15 residues. Per germline, CDR1 SGHRS and CDR2 YFSETQ. CDR3 sequence reads: CASSLQGARTDTQYF. The CDR3 nucleotides read TGCGCCAGCAGCCTACAGGGGGCTAGGACAGATACGCAGTATTTT.

This sequence joins TRBV28 and TRBJ2-5; D is possibly TRBD2 (6 bases). Per germline, CDR1 MDHEN and CDR2 SYDVKM. The CDR3 is 14 residues long. V was shortened by 4 bases and J by 4 bases, with 13 bases between the two germline ends. CDR3 coding DNA: TGTGCCAGCAGTTCGCGGGGTATGGGAGAGACCCAGTACTTC. This gives the protein CASSSRGMGETQYF.